The 3 T cell receptor beta chains listed next were all sequenced from one sample in a study of cytomegalovirus exposure and HLA in healthy donors. Assay: immunoSEQ multiplex PCR; the TCRdb copy retains only in-frame clones and omits some. The sample has some 99,000 clones, 88% seen once. The sequenced sample consisted of PBMCs. The receptor set was obtained from a woman younger than 30 in good health and CMV-seronegative.

The V call is TRBV4-3, the J call TRBJ2-3; 11 nucleotides match TRBD2. V lost 4 bases and J lost 4; bases outside the gene matches: 7. CDR1 and CDR2 (germline): LGHNA, YSLEER. The CDR3 is 16 residues long. This CDR3 reads CASSPQVSGGADTQYF. CDR3 sequence (DNA): TGCGCCAGCAGCCCCCAAGTTAGCGGGGGGGCAGATACGCAGTATTTT.

The V call is TRBV7-8, the J call TRBJ2-1; possibly TRBD2 for D (6 bases). The germline CDR1 and CDR2 sequences are SGHVS and FQNEAQ. V dropped 0 bases and J dropped 4 bases, with 13 bases sitting between them. There are 16 residues in the CDR3. CDR3 nucleotides: TGTGCCAGCAGCTTAGCGGAGGTGGGAGGTTACAATGAGCAGTTCTTC. It translates to CASSLAEVGGYNEQFF.

This chain connects TRBV25-1 to TRBJ2-1, with 11 bases lining up with TRBD2. The CDR3 spans 16 residues. Germline V lookup: CDR1 MGHDK, CDR2 SYGVNS. With V trimmed by 5 bases and J by 5 bases, 8 bases remained unmatched. CDR3 DNA sequence: TGTGCCAGCAGTCACGTGACTAGCGGGACCAACAATGAGCAGTTCTTC. Its translation: CASSHVTSGTNNEQFF.